This entry lists 29 T cell receptor beta chains sequenced from one sample in a study of blood T cell repertoires in COVID-19. The protocol was immunoSEQ multiplex PCR, while the TCRdb copy is restricted to in-frame clones and leaves out a portion. The table has 250,000 to 300,000 clones, approximately 90% seen once; the top ten hold 2% to 2.5%. The source material was PBMCs or T cells enriched from blood (not recorded which). These receptor sequences come from a woman in her fifties or sixties in a cohort exposed to, infected with or recovered from COVID-19 (not recorded which).

This sequence joins TRBV4-1 and TRBJ2-3, with 9 bases lining up with TRBD2. V dropped 4 bases and J dropped 2; count of bases not matched to a gene: 4. The germline gives CDR1 MGHRA, CDR2 YSYEKL. The CDR3 totals 15 residues. The CDR3 DNA reads as TGCGCCAGCAGCCTTAGCGGGAGCGCCACAGATACGCAGTATTTT. Its protein product is CASSLSGSATDTQYF.

The chain links TRBV11-3 to TRBJ2-4, with TRBD1 matching 8 bases. Germline V gene lookup returns CDR1 SGHNT and CDR2 YENEEA. After removal of 5 bases from V and 6 bases from J, the junction contained 6 bases not matched to a gene. The CDR3 extends over 14 amino acids. The CDR3 region is CASSMTGVVNIQYF. The CDR3 DNA reads TGTGCCAGCAGCATGACAGGGGTCGTAAACATTCAGTACTTC.

The chain uses TRBV19 and TRBJ2-5; 9 bases agree with TRBD2. With 4 bases clipped from V and 5 bases from J, the junction kept 8 bases outside the gene matches. This CDR3 comprises 15 residues. Looked up from germline, CDR1 is LNHDA and CDR2 is SQIVND (reference sequence). CDR3 coding DNA: TGTGCCAGTAGTAGCGGGAGGGCGGCGGGGGAGACCCAGTACTTC. Translation: CASSSGRAAGETQYF.

The chain has TRBV5-1 and TRBJ2-2; weak D call: TRBD1 (5 bases). Trimming shortened V by 4 bases and J by 0 bases, and 10 bases separated the two germline ends. The germline V gene encodes CDR1 SGHRS and CDR2 YFSETQ. The CDR3 has 15 residues. As DNA, the CDR3 is TGCGCCAGCAGCCAAGGGGCTACGAACACCGGGGAGCTGTTTTTT. Residues: CASSQGATNTGELFF.

This chain uses TRBV24-1 with TRBJ2-3; TRBD2 matches 8 bases. CDR1 and CDR2 from the germline V gene are KGHDR and SFDVKD. The length of the CDR3 is 16 residues. V dropped 5 bases and J dropped 4; count of bases not matched to a gene: 10. CDR3 sequence reads: CATSAREGGVADTQYF. The CDR3 nucleotides are TGTGCCACCAGTGCCCGGGAGGGGGGGGTGGCAGATACGCAGTATTTT.

J is TRBJ2-3 and V is TRBV7-9; D might be TRBD2 (5 bases). With 8 bases removed from V and 6 bases from J, the gap between germline ends came to 12 bases. CDR1 and CDR2 (germline): SEHNR, FQNEAQ (reference sequence). The CDR3 extends over 12 amino acids. The CDR3 is CASPSRRDTQYF. As DNA, the CDR3 is TGTGCCAGCCCCTCCCGGAGGGATACGCAGTATTTT. Together with reference TRBV7-9 and TRBJ2-3, the CDR3 gives the full variable domain: DTGVSQNPRHKITKRGQNVTFRCDPISEHNRLYWYRQTLGQGPEFLTYFQNEAQLEKSRLLSDRFSAERPKGSFSTLEIQRTEQGDSAMYLCASPSRRDTQYFGPGTRLTVL.

The chain couples TRBV28 to TRBJ1-6; the D gene is possibly TRBD1 (6 bases). The V gene lost 5 bases and the J gene lost 7 bases, with 15 bases spanning the gap. Germline lookup yields CDR1 MDHEN and CDR2 SYDVKM. CDR3 length equals 15 residues. CDR3 DNA: TGTGCCAGCAGTCCGGGAGGGGGGGTGAATTCACCCCTCCACTTT. This sequence encodes CASSPGGGVNSPLHF.

This chain links TRBV18 with TRBJ2-5, with 8 bases fitting TRBD1. Germline-derived CDR1 and CDR2 are KGHSH and LQKENI. The V and J ends lost 4 bases and 4 bases, in that order; junction bases with no gene match: 17. The CDR3 contains 18 residues. CDR3 in amino acids: CASSRTGGQVSQAETQYF. DNA of the CDR3: TGTGCCAGCTCACGCACTGGGGGACAGGTTTCCCAGGCAGAGACCCAGTACTTC.

J is TRBJ2-7 and V is TRBV24-1; the match to TRBD1 covers 9 bases. The CDR3 covers 15 residues. The junction had 5 bases not matched to a gene; V was cut back by 4 bases and J by 2 bases. The V gene's germline CDR1 is KGHDR and CDR2 SFDVKD. The CDR3 loop reads CATSDPRTGAYEQYF. The CDR3 DNA reads as TGTGCCACCAGTGACCCCCGGACAGGGGCCTACGAGCAGTACTTC.

The chain combines TRBV27 with TRBJ2-6, with D uncertain. Germline CDR1 is MNHEY and CDR2 is SMNVEV (reference sequence). Trimming cost V 8 bases and J 3 bases, with 8 bases left between them. The CDR3 consists of 13 residues. The CDR3 nucleotides read TGTGCCAGCCGTATCGGTGGGGCCAACGTCCTGACTTTC. Protein product: CASRIGGANVLTF.

The chain couples TRBV27 to TRBJ2-7; no reliable D call. Germline V gives CDR1 MNHEY, CDR2 SMNVEV (reference sequence). The CDR3 spans 12 residues. V was trimmed by 4 bases and J by 2 bases, leaving 6 bases between them. CDR3: CASSSYPYEQYF. The CDR3 DNA sequence: TGTGCCAGCAGTTCTTATCCCTACGAGCAGTACTTC.

The chain combines TRBV28 with TRBJ2-5, with D possibly matching TRBD1 (6 bases). Trimming pared 4 bases from V and 2 bases from J, leaving 17 bases between. Germline CDR1 MDHEN, CDR2 SYDVKM. This CDR3 has 16 amino acids. CDR3: CASSSYRDTEQETQYF. The CDR3 bases are TGTGCCAGCAGTTCCTACCGGGACACTGAACAAGAGACCCAGTACTTC. Complete variable domain (other parts from reference TRBV28 and TRBJ2-5): DVKVTQSSRYLVKRTGEKVFLECVQDMDHENMFWYRQDPGLGLRLIYFSYDVKMKEKGDIPEGYSVSREKKERFSLILESASTNQTSMYLCASSSYRDTEQETQYFGPGTRLLVL.

The V and J genes are TRBV20-1 and TRBJ1-2; possibly TRBD1 for D (6 bases). Germline CDR1 and CDR2: DFQATT and SNEGSKA (reference sequence). The CDR3 runs to 11 residues. Trimming stripped 5 bases from V and 8 bases from J, with 12 bases between. In DNA form, the CDR3 reads TGCAGTGCTCGGGAGGGGGGAGGCTACACCTTC. This encodes CSAREGGGYTF.

This clone showed up just a few times. The chain employs TRBV7-2 and TRBJ2-7, with D possibly being TRBD2 (7 bases). The germline gives CDR1 SGHTA, CDR2 FQGNSA. The CDR3 consists of 14 residues. The V and J ends lost 1 base and 5 bases respectively, with 12 bases between them. CDR3 bases: TGTGCCAGCAGCTTAGTGGGGGGGCGAGACGAGCAGTACTTC. Protein sequence: CASSLVGGRDEQYF.

The chain joins TRBV6-5 to TRBJ1-1, with TRBD1 as a possible D gene (5 bases). The CDR3 consists of 16 residues. Germline lookup yields CDR1 MNHEY and CDR2 SVGAGI. Trimming took off 2 bases at V and 0 bases at J, with 13 bases between the two ends. This chain's CDR3 is CASSYGGGLMNTEAFF. In DNA form, the CDR3 reads TGTGCCAGCAGTTACGGTGGGGGACTCATGAACACTGAAGCTTTCTTT.

This sequence joins TRBV15 and TRBJ2-3; 14 bases are shared with TRBD2. Germline V gene sequence: CDR1 LNHNV, CDR2 YYDKDF (reference sequence). The CDR3 runs to 18 residues. The V gene end was trimmed by 0 bases and the J gene end by 6 bases; junction bases not matched to a gene: 8. The CDR3 region is CATSRELEWTSGRDTQYF. CDR3 nucleotides: TGTGCCACCAGCAGAGAACTAGAATGGACTAGCGGGAGGGATACGCAGTATTTT.

This chain joins TRBV27 and TRBJ2-7; TRBD2 matches at 12 bases. This CDR3 region has 16 residues. Looked up from germline, CDR1 is MNHEY and CDR2 is SMNVEV (reference sequence). The V segment lost 2 bases and the J segment 5 bases; nucleotides outside the gene matches: 7. The CDR3 coding sequence is TGTGCCAGCAGTTTAGGGAGAGGACTAGCGGGGAACGAGCAGTACTTC. Protein sequence: CASSLGRGLAGNEQYF.

The chain has TRBV9 and TRBJ2-7, with 13 bases lining up with TRBD2. Trimming took 1 base from V and 6 from J; bases not matched to a gene: 4. The germline CDR1 and CDR2 sequences are SGDLS and YYNGEE. CDR3 size: 15 residues. The DNA for the CDR3 is TGTGCCAGCAGCGTATTGGGGACTAGCGGGACCGAGCAGTACTTC. This sequence encodes CASSVLGTSGTEQYF. The complete variable domain, with remaining parts taken from reference TRBV9 and TRBJ2-7, reads DSGVTQTPKHLITATGQRVTLRCSPRSGDLSVYWYQQSLDQGLQFLIQYYNGEERAKGNILERFSAQQFPDLHSELNLSSLELGDSALYFCASSVLGTSGTEQYFGPGTRLTVT.

The chain is built from TRBV2 and TRBJ2-2, with D uncertain. The CDR3 runs 14 residues. In germline, CDR1 is SNHLY, CDR2 FYNNEI. V was clipped by 8 bases and J by 1 base, with 11 bases between them. The CDR3: CASGSEMNTGELFF. CDR3 nucleotides: TGTGCCAGCGGAAGCGAAATGAACACCGGGGAGCTGTTTTTT.

The chain joins TRBV7-2 to TRBJ2-3; TRBD1 might be the D (5 bases). With 1 base removed from V and 2 bases from J, the gap between germline ends came to 10 bases. CDR3 size: 15 residues. The germline CDR1 and CDR2 sequences are SGHTA and FQGNSA. The CDR3 region is CASSLGQGNTDTQYF. As DNA, the CDR3 is TGTGCCAGCAGCTTAGGGCAGGGTAACACAGATACGCAGTATTTT.

V is TRBV6-5 and J is TRBJ2-3; tentative D call: TRBD2 (6 bases). This CDR3 spans 15 amino acids. Trimming stripped 0 bases from V and 2 bases from J, with 9 bases between. CDR1 and CDR2 from the germline V gene are MNHEY and SVGAGI. CDR3 region: CASSYSPDYTDTQYF. CDR3 bases: TGTGCCAGCAGTTACTCTCCGGACTACACAGATACGCAGTATTTT.

This clone was seen just once. The V and J genes are TRBV19 and TRBJ2-3; TRBD2 aligns across 9 bases. The CDR3 consists of 16 residues. V shed 0 bases and J 2 bases; nucleotides not matched to a gene: 3. Germline V gene sequence: CDR1 LNHDA, CDR2 SQIVND (reference sequence). Written as DNA, the CDR3 is TGTGCCAGTAGTATAGACAGCGGGAGGCACACAGATACGCAGTATTTT. It encodes CASSIDSGRHTDTQYF.

V and J are TRBV18 and TRBJ2-5, with D unclear. CDR1 is KGHSH, CDR2 LQKENI, per germline. V lost 0 bases to trimming and J lost 1 base, with 6 bases between them. The CDR3 is made up of 14 amino acids. The CDR3 nucleotides are TGTGCCAGCTCACCACCGTCAGTCCAAGAGACCCAGTACTTC. Protein sequence: CASSPPSVQETQYF.

V and J are TRBV18 and TRBJ1-5, with D unclear. The CDR3 loop spans 15 amino acids. Trimming shortened V by 9 bases and J by 0 bases, and 15 bases separated the two germline ends. The germline V gene has CDR1 KGHSH and CDR2 LQKENI. The CDR3 reads CASREPGISNQPQHF. For the CDR3, the DNA is TGTGCCAGTAGAGAACCAGGAATTAGCAATCAGCCCCAGCATTTT.

This chain links TRBV7-9 with TRBJ1-5; 8 bases are a match to TRBD1. Germline-derived CDR1 and CDR2 are SEHNR and FQNEAQ (reference sequence). V lost 5 bases, J lost 3 bases, and 18 bases stayed unmatched. The CDR3 totals 19 residues. CDR3 bases: TGTGCCAGCAGCCCGGACAGGGCTTTTCCCGGGGGTGACAATCAGCCCCAGCATTTT. This gives the protein CASSPDRAFPGGDNQPQHF.

This chain links TRBV6-4 with TRBJ2-1; TRBD2 matches 11 bases. The CDR3 is made up of 15 amino acids. Germline lookup yields CDR1 MRHNA and CDR2 SNTAGT. V shed 6 bases and J 10 bases; nucleotides not matched to a gene: 11. This chain's CDR3 is CASSPLAGGFLEQFF. The CDR3 bases are TGTGCCAGCAGCCCGTTAGCGGGAGGGTTTTTGGAGCAGTTCTTC.

The chain has TRBV27 and TRBJ1-2; no clear D. CDR1 and CDR2 from the germline V gene are MNHEY and SMNVEV (reference sequence). V lost 5 bases, J lost 6 bases, and 7 bases lay in between. This CDR3 has 11 amino acids. This CDR3 is CASSPGNGYTF. Written as DNA, the CDR3 is TGTGCCAGCAGTCCGGGTAATGGCTACACCTTC.

The V gene is TRBV5-1, the J gene TRBJ1-2, with TRBD1 as a possible D gene (5 bases). V lost 0 bases and J 6 bases, leaving 9 bases between the germline ends. From germline, CDR1 is SGHRS and CDR2 YFSETQ. The CDR3 covers 13 residues. Here the CDR3 reads CASSLEQDNGYTF. The CDR3 DNA sequence: TGCGCCAGCAGCTTGGAACAGGATAATGGCTACACCTTC.

This chain connects TRBV27 to TRBJ2-1, with 10 bases matching TRBD2. The CDR3 is 15 residues long. The ends lost 0 bases at V and 10 bases at J; junction bases unmatched: 6. Germline-derived CDR1 and CDR2 are MNHEY and SMNVEV (reference sequence). The CDR3 sequence: CASSLSWLAGDEQFF. As DNA, the CDR3 is TGTGCCAGCAGTTTATCGTGGCTAGCGGGAGACGAGCAGTTCTTC.